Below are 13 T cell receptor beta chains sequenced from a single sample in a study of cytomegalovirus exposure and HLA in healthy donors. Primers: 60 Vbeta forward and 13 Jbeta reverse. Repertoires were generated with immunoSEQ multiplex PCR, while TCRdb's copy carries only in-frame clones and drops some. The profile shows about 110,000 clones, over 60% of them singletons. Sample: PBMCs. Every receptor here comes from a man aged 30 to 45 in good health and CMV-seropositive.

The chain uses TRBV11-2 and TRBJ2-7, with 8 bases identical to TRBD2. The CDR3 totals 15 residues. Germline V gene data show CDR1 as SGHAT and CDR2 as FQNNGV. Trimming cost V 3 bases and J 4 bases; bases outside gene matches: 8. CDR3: CASSFTSGTNYEQYF. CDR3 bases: TGTGCCAGCAGCTTCACTAGCGGAACGAATTACGAGCAGTACTTC.

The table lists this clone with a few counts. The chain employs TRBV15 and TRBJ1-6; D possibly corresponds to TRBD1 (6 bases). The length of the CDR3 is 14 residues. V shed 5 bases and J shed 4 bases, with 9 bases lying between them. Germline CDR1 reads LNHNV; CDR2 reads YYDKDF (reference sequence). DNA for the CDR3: TGTGCCACCAGCGTACAGGGTTATAATTCACCCCTCCACTTT. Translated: CATSVQGYNSPLHF.

CDR3 residues: CSAHSSYEQYF. CDR3 DNA sequence: TGCAGCGCCCACAGTTCCTACGAGCAGTACTTC. The gene calls are TRBV29-1 and TRBJ2-7; D remains ambiguous. The CDR3 contains 11 residues. Germline assignment: CDR1 SQVTM and CDR2 ANQGSEA. Trimming took 7 bases from V and 1 from J, leaving 8 bases between them.

For the CDR3, the DNA is TGTGCCAGCGTACCGGGACAACCCTACAATGAGCAGTTCTTC. As protein: CASVPGQPYNEQFF. This chain uses TRBV27 with TRBJ2-1, with D maybe TRBD1 (6 bases). This CDR3 spans 14 amino acids. The germline CDR1 and CDR2 sequences are MNHEY and SMNVEV (reference sequence). Between the trimmed V and J ends, which lost 8 bases and 2 bases, there was a span of 13 bases.

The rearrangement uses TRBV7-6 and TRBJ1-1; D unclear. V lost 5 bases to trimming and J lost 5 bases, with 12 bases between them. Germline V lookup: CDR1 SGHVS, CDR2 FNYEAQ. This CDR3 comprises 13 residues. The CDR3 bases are TGTGCCAGCAGCCAGGCGAGTACTACTGAAGCTTTCTTT. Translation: CASSQASTTEAFF.

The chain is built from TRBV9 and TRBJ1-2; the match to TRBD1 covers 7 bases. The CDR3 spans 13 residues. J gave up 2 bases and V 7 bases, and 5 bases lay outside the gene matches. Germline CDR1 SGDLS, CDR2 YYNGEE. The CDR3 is CASQGGANYGYTF. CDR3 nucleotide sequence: TGTGCCAGCCAGGGGGGAGCAAACTATGGCTACACCTTC.

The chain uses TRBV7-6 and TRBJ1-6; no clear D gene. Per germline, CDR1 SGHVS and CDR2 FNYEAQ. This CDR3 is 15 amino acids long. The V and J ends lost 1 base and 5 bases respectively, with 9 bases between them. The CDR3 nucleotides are TGTGCCAGCAGCTTAGGTCCGTTTGATAATTCACCCCTCCACTTT. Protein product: CASSLGPFDNSPLHF.

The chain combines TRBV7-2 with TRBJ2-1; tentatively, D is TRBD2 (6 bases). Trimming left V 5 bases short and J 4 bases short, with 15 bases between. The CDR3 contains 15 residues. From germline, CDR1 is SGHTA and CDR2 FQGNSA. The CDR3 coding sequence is TGTGCCAGCAGCCTGAGCGCTAGCGTGTACAATGAGCAGTTCTTC. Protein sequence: CASSLSASVYNEQFF.

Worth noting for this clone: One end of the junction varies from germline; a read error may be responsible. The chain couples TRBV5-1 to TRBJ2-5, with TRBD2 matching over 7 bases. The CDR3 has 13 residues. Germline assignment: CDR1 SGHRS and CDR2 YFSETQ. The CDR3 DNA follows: TGCGCCGGCAGCTTGGCGGGGGAGGAGACCCAGTACTTC. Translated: CAGSLAGEETQYF. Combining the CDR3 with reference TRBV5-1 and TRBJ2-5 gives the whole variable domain KAGVTQTPRYLIKTRGQQVTLSCSPISGHRSVSWYQQTPGQGLQFLFEYFSETQRNKGNFPGRFSGRQFSNSRSEMNVSTLELGDSALYLCAGSLAGEETQYFGPGTRLLVL.

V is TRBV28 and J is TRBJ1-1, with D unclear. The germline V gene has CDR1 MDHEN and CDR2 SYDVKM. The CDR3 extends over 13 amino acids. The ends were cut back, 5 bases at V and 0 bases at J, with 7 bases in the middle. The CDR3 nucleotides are TGTGCCAGCAGTCCTTCGGTGAACACTGAAGCTTTCTTT. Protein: CASSPSVNTEAFF.

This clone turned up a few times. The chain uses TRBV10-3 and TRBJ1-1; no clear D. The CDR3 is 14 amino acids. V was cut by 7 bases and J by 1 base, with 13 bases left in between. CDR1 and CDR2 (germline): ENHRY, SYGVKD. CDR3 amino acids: CAITARAENTEAFF. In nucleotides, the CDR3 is TGTGCCATCACTGCTCGTGCGGAGAACACTGAAGCTTTCTTT.

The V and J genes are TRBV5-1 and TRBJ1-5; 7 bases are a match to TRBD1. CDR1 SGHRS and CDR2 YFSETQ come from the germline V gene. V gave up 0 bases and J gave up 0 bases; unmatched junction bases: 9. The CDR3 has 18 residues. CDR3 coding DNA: TGCGCCAGCAGCTTGGGCCGGGACAGAAATTATAGCAATCAGCCCCAGCATTTT. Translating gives CASSLGRDRNYSNQPQHF.

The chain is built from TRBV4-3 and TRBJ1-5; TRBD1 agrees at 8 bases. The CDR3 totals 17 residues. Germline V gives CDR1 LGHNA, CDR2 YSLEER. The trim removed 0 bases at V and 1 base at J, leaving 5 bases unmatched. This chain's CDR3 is CASSQDFGTGSNQPQHF. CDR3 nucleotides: TGCGCCAGCAGCCAAGATTTCGGGACAGGCAGCAATCAGCCCCAGCATTTT.